The clone carrying this TCR beta chain showed up just a few times. What it binds is unknown. The data derive from a study of cytomegalovirus exposure and HLA in healthy donors. Vbeta (60) and Jbeta (13) primers were used in the PCR. Clones were sequenced by immunoSEQ multiplex PCR, and TCRdb holds only the in-frame ones, with some missing. The data show around 120,000 clones, around 79% seen once. Study results and limitations: A link between a missense DCLRE1C variant and TCR beta V- and J-gene trimming emerged from a later analysis. In a later analysis, the majority of CMV-associated beta chains seemingly showed HLA restriction. The classifier was said to identify cytomegalovirus status with high specificity and sensitivity.

The clonotype originates from a woman aged 35 to 49 in good health and CMV-seronegative. Material for sequencing was PBMCs.

This CDR3 reads CASSSLLPSLKFLSPYGYTF. In nucleotides, the CDR3 is TGTGCCAGCTCCTCACTGCTCCCGAGCTTGAAGTTTCTCTCTCCTTATGGCTACACCTTC. The J gene is TRBJ1-2, the V gene TRBV28; D not resolved. This CDR3 spans 20 amino acids. V lost 8 bases and J lost 5, with 36 bases in between. Germline V lookup: CDR1 MDHEN, CDR2 SYDVKM.